The entry that follows covers one T cell receptor beta chain sequence. The data were obtained in a study of blood T cells in healthy people across ages. The germline V and J ends were trimmed by 6 bases and 3 bases, with 11 bases remaining between them. Germline lookup yields CDR1 MNHEY and CDR2 SVGEGT. The CDR3 consists of 13 residues. Primed by a sample-barcoded 5' primer and a J-beta primer mix, a second PCR proceeded for 7 to 11 cycles. MiXCR was run by TCRdb on the 5' RACE reads, yielding one entry per CDR3 protein. The profile covers hundreds of thousands of distinct CDR3 sequences, with around 43% appearing a single time and about 21% taken by the ten largest.

The clonotype comes from a man in his 60s in good health. The sample consisted of blood. V gene TRBV6-2 or TRBV6-3 combines with J gene TRBJ2-5, with D tentatively TRBD2 (5 bases). The DNA for the CDR3 is TGTGCCAGCAGCGTACTAGTGGAAGAGACCCAGTACTTC. Translated, it gives CASSVLVEETQYF.